This TCR beta chain originates from a study of blood T cells in healthy people across ages. Study summary: Per two T cells, template switching captured roughly one barcoded beta molecule. Broader study findings: A roughly linear age-dependent decrease characterized TCR beta diversity per million T cells. Naive T cell percentage and TCR beta diversity correlated strongly.

It was with a sample-barcoded 5' primer and a J-beta primer mix that a second PCR of roughly 7 to 12 cycles was run. TCRdb reprocessed the 5' RACE reads via MiXCR and lists one record per CDR3 protein. The table shows approximately 1,100,000 distinct CDR3 sequences, with more than 35% occurring only once. The CDR3 is made up of 11 amino acids. Trimming removed 8 bases from V and 10 bases from J; junction bases left unmatched: 4. Germline V lookup: CDR1 SNHLY, CDR2 FYNNEI. On this clonotype itself: What it binds is unknown.

Sequencing was performed on blood. This sequence joins TRBV2 and TRBJ2-1; TRBD2 agrees at 8 bases. The receptor was isolated from a woman in her sixties in good health. CDR3 amino acids: CASPRGREQFF. CDR3 sequence (DNA): TGTGCCAGCCCCCGCGGGAGGGAGCAGTTCTTC.